This is a list of T cell receptor beta chains from one sample in a study of control samples from healthy donors and cancer patients. The method was immunoSEQ multiplex PCR; TCRdb's version includes in-frame clones alone and lacks a portion of them. This repertoire shows approximately 87,000 clones, about 88% found once; its top ten account for over 1%. Sample: blood. These receptors were taken from a woman aged 50 to 60 in good health. The CDR3 runs from the conserved cysteine through the conserved F or W. Fields, in order: J gene, D gene, V gene, clone size, CDR3 DNA, CDR3 protein. D genes are given only for firm matches. The size field is filled for only some rows; it gives once, few, many or a size class.

TRBJ2-5,TRBD2,TRBV12-3/TRBV12-4,-,TGTGCCAGCAGTTTGGGAGGGCGGCAGACCCAGTACTTC,CASSLGGRQTQYF
TRBJ1-4,-,TRBV3-1/TRBV3-2,-,TGTGCCAGCAGCCCCTTTCGGACAAATGAAAAACTGTTTTTT,CASSPFRTNEKLFF
TRBJ2-3,-,TRBV2,-,TGTGCCAGCAGTGACGCGGGATTCACAGATACGCAGTATTTT,CASSDAGFTDTQYF
TRBJ2-5,-,TRBV28,-,TGTGCCAGCAGTTTAAGTCTCGCCGAGGGGACCCAGTACTTC,CASSLSLAEGTQYF
TRBJ1-5,TRBD1,TRBV23-1,once,TGCGCCAGCAGTCTGAGCGCGACAGGGGGGGTTATTTCTAATCAGCCCCAGCATTTT,CASSLSATGGVISNQPQHF
TRBJ2-1,-,TRBV7-9,-,TGTGCCAGCAGCTTAGTATCTCGGAACAATGAGCAGTTCTTC,CASSLVSRNNEQFF
TRBJ2-2,-,TRBV27,many,TGTGCCAGCAGTCGACAGTCCATAGGGCTACAGGGCACCGGGGAGCTGTTTTTT,CASSRQSIGLQGTGELFF
TRBJ2-3,-,TRBV24-1,-,TGTGCCACACTCGCGCGGAGGGTTAGCACAGATACGCAGTATTTT,CATLARRVSTDTQYF
TRBJ2-7,TRBD2,TRBV7-9,once,TGTGCCAGCAGCTTAGGGCCGGGACTAGCGGGAGTATCAGCGGACGAGCAGTACTTC,CASSLGPGLAGVSADEQYF
TRBJ2-3,TRBD2,TRBV5-1,-,TGCGCCAGCGCGTTTCAGAGGCTAGCGGGAGAAACGCAGTATTTT,CASAFQRLAGETQYF